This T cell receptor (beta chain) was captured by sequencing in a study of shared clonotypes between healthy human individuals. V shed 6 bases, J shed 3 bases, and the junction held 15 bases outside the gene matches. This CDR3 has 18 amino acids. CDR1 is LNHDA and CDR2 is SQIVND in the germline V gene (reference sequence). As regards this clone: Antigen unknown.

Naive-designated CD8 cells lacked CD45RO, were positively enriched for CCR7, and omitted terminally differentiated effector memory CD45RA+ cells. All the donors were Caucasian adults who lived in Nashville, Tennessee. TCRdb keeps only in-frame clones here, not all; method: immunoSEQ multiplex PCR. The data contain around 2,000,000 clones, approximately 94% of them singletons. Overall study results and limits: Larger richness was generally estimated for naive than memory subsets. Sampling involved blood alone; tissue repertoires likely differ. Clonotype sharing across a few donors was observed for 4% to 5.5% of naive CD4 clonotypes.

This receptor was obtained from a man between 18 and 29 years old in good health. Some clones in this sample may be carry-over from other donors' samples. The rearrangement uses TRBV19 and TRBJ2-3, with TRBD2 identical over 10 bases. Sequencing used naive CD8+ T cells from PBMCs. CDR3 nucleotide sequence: TGTGCCAGTAGACCCACTCCGGAGCGGGAGGGCCCGACAGATACGCAGTATTTT. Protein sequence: CASRPTPEREGPTDTQYF.